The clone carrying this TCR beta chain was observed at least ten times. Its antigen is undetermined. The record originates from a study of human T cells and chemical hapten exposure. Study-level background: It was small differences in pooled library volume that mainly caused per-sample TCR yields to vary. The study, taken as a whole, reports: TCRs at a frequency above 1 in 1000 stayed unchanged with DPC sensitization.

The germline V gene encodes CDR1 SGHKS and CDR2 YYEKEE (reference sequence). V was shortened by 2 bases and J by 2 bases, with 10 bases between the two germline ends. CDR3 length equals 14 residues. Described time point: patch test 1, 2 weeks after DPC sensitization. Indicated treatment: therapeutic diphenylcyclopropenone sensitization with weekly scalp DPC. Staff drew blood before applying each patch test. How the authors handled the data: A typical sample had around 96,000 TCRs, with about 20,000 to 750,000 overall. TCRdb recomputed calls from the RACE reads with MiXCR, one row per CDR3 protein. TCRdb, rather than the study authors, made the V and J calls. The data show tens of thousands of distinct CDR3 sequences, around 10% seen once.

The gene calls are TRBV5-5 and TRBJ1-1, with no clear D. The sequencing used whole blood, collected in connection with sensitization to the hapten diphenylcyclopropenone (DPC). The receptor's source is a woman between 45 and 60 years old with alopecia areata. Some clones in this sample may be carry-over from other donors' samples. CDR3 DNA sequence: TGTGCCAGCAGCTTTCTATCCAGCAACACTGAAGCTTTCTTT. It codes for CASSFLSSNTEAFF.